This T cell receptor beta chain was captured in a study of blood T cell repertoires in COVID-19. Study background: Sites in the United States, Italy and Spain provided acute and convalescent COVID-19 samples. Sources were T cells, B-cell-depleted T cells, or PBMCs; the material itself was cDNA or gDNA.

Assay used: immunoSEQ multiplex PCR; TCRdb lists only in-frame clones, some missing. The sample consists of 30,000 to 40,000 clones, 80% to 90% of them appearing once. The table lists this clone with a count of one. The specimen sequenced was peripheral blood. This receptor was obtained from a woman at least 80 years old with active or convalescent COVID-19.

The CDR3 sequence is CASSQGGLAEEQFF. In DNA, the CDR3 is TGTGCCAGCTCACAAGGGGGACTAGCAGAAGAGCAGTTCTTC. V is TRBV18 and J is TRBJ2-1; TRBD2 agrees at 9 bases. The length of the CDR3 is 14 residues. The V and J ends lost 4 bases and 10 bases, in that order; junction bases with no gene match: 8. Germline V gene sequence: CDR1 KGHSH, CDR2 LQKENI. Using reference TRBV18 and TRBJ2-1 for the parts outside the CDR3, the full variable domain is NAGVMQNPRHLVRRRGQEARLRCSPMKGHSHVYWYRQLPEEGLKFMVYLQKENIIDESGMPKERFSAEFPKEGPSILRIQQVVRGDSAAYFCASSQGGLAEEQFFGPGTRLTVL.